The rows below give T cell receptor beta chains drawn from one sample of a study of T-cell memory formation after mild COVID-19. Each CDR3 protein gets one entry after TCRdb re-called the 5' RACE reads with MiXCR. Found here are about 610,000 distinct CDR3 sequences, 15% to 20% of them singletons; the top ten hold about 8.6%. Sequenced sample: PBMCs or a T cell subset sorted from them (not recorded which). Receptor source: an adult woman who had mild COVID-19 (a few samples of this study predate the infection). Cell type and time point are not known. Both conserved end residues are trimmed from each CDR3. A D gene is named only where the DNA matches it firmly. Clone size appears in some rows only: once, few, many, or a class for an expanded clone.

abundance | v_gene | d_gene | CDR3aa
NA | TRBV7-6 | NA | ASSLFGVPYEQY
few | TRBV20-1 | NA | SAREQGVPEAF
few | TRBV24-1 | TRBD2 | ATSEHRTSYEQF
NA | TRBV30 | TRBD1 | AWSNNRGRGDEQY
medium-sized | TRBV14 | NA | ASSQAGEWGDTQY
NA | TRBV19 | NA | ASSIGYVYEQY
NA | TRBV4-1 | NA | ASSYSERVATDTQY
few | TRBV18 | NA | ASSPEALAKETQY
few | TRBV7-2 | NA | ASSLVRRSTDTQY
few | TRBV7-2 | TRBD2 | ASSSRGLAGGNEQF
once | TRBV2 | NA | ASSLDSEGYNEQF
NA | TRBV3-1 | NA | ASSHVRSGIYGYT
few | TRBV25-1 | NA | ASSEGGGRYEQY
few | TRBV5-6 | NA | ASTSGHQNTEAF
NA | TRBV20-1 | NA | SASPGTTDTQY
few | TRBV5-1 | TRBD2 | ASSSKGYLAGGHNEQF
NA | TRBV12-3/TRBV12-4 | TRBD2 | ASSLWVAGLTDTQY
NA | TRBV12-3/TRBV12-4 | NA | ASSSLDRSDEQF
NA | TRBV18 | TRBD1 | ASSQGQAGTEAF
once | TRBV24-1 | NA | ATAQGQETQY
NA | TRBV7-3 | NA | ASSAGRLDTQY
NA | TRBV6-6 | NA | ASLGGYSPLH
NA | TRBV20-1 | NA | SALRGGSSGNTIY
NA | TRBV20-1 | TRBD1 | SARDPTGFGYT
NA | TRBV9 | TRBD2 | ASSPKTGGYSDEQY
NA | TRBV9 | NA | ASSVGALPISGANVLT
few | TRBV7-9 | TRBD2 | ASSPGGRGGYNEQF
few | TRBV2 | TRBD1 | ASKGQGGNSPLH
NA | TRBV7-9 | NA | ASSPGALNPYEQY
many | TRBV15 | NA | ATSSGDTDTQY
few | TRBV7-8 | NA | ASRKATGLRTDTQY
many | TRBV7-2 | NA | ASSFAYNEQF
NA | TRBV7-2 | NA | ASTPGTTDTQY
many | TRBV6-1 | NA | ASKEGDYEQY
NA | TRBV4-3 | NA | ASSQEIGGTDTQY
NA | TRBV7-8 | NA | ASSLKAPGRAEAF
few | TRBV29-1 | TRBD2 | SGPSVAGTWNEQF
NA | TRBV7-9 | NA | ASSPGEVARF
NA | TRBV7-2 | NA | ASSAITRTDTQY
NA | TRBV11-2 | NA | ASSLGGGVATDTQY
few | TRBV5-4 | TRBD2 | ASTLGLADYNEQF
few | TRBV20-1 | TRBD2 | SASGLAGEQY
NA | TRBV6-5 | NA | ASSYGDRFYEQY
few | TRBV5-1 | NA | ASSLRRVEAYEQY
many | TRBV19 | NA | ASTDRKGNTETQY
NA | TRBV18 | NA | ASSPSTEGETQY
few | TRBV29-1 | NA | SVALGRTEAF
NA | TRBV12-3/TRBV12-4 | NA | ANADLPGELF
few | TRBV7-9 | NA | ASSLKLTAGEQY
NA | TRBV20-1 | NA | SASRDTNQPQH
few | TRBV3-1 | NA | ASSQTDRNQF
few | TRBV20-1 | TRBD2 | SARIPGRGRANNEQF
few | TRBV6-2/TRBV6-3 | NA | ASSFRDTTDTQY